A selection of T cell receptor beta chains follows, all from one sample in a study of early T cells in non-severe SARS-CoV-2 infection. In TCRdb, the 5' RACE reads were re-called with MiXCR into one record per CDR3 protein. The profile shows 70,000 or so distinct CDR3 sequences, about an eighth of them singletons. Sample: whole blood. These receptors were obtained from an adult who was a healthcare worker with PCR-confirmed SARS-CoV-2 infection or an uninfected control (not recorded which). CDR3s include the opening cysteine and the closing phenylalanine or tryptophan. A D gene is named only where the DNA matches it firmly. Only part of the rows carry a size: once, few, many, or a class if the clone is expanded.

V: TRBV4-1; size: -; D: -; J: TRBJ1-2; CDR3: CASSQEITVNYGYTF; DNA: TGCGCCAGCAGCCAAGAAATAACAGTAAACTATGGCTACACCTTC
V: TRBV11-1; size: -; D: -; J: TRBJ2-7; CDR3: CASSASDYEQYF; DNA: TGTGCCAGCAGCGCCTCGGACTACGAGCAGTACTTC
V: TRBV12-3/TRBV12-4; size: few; D: -; J: TRBJ2-5; CDR3: CASNSRGPQETQYF; DNA: TGTGCCAGCAACTCACGCGGTCCCCAAGAGACCCAGTACTTC
V: TRBV9; size: many; D: -; J: TRBJ2-1; CDR3: CASSVDHNEQFF; DNA: TGTGCCAGCAGCGTAGATCACAATGAGCAGTTCTTC
V: TRBV14; size: many; D: -; J: TRBJ2-1; CDR3: CASSPLRRASRYNEQFF; DNA: TGTGCCAGCAGCCCCCTACGGAGGGCGAGTAGATACAATGAGCAGTTCTTC
V: TRBV20-1; size: few; D: -; J: TRBJ1-1; CDR3: CSAAEGAEAFF; DNA: TGCAGTGCCGCGGAAGGAGCTGAAGCTTTCTTT
V: TRBV28; size: many; D: -; J: TRBJ1-1; CDR3: CASSLWGANTEAFF; DNA: TGTGCCAGCAGTTTATGGGGGGCGAACACTGAAGCTTTCTTT
V: TRBV6-2/TRBV6-3; size: few; D: -; J: TRBJ2-1; CDR3: CASSYVKGRGGEQFF; DNA: TGTGCCAGCAGTTACGTTAAAGGCAGGGGGGGAGAGCAGTTCTTC
V: TRBV27; size: -; D: -; J: TRBJ2-7; CDR3: CASSLSIGVDEQYF; DNA: TGTGCCAGCAGTTTATCGATTGGGGTGGACGAGCAGTACTTC
V: TRBV20-1; size: few; D: TRBD2; J: TRBJ2-1; CDR3: CSARGATSGHNEQFF; DNA: TGCAGTGCTAGAGGCGCGACTAGCGGACACAATGAGCAGTTCTTC
V: TRBV7-9; size: -; D: -; J: TRBJ2-1; CDR3: CASSLVWDWQFF; DNA: TGTGCCAGCAGCTTAGTTTGGGATTGGCAGTTCTTC
V: TRBV7-9; size: few; D: TRBD1; J: TRBJ2-7; CDR3: CASSFQGGEYEQYF; DNA: TGTGCCAGCAGCTTTCAAGGGGGCGAGTACGAGCAGTACTTC
V: TRBV6-6; size: many; D: -; J: TRBJ2-5; CDR3: CASSYSLVGETQYF; DNA: TGTGCCAGCAGTTACTCGCTAGTGGGGGAGACCCAGTACTTC
V: TRBV11-2; size: many; D: -; J: TRBJ1-4; CDR3: CASSFQGLNEKLFF; DNA: TGTGCCAGCAGCTTCCAGGGGCTAAATGAAAAACTGTTTTTT
V: TRBV27; size: -; D: -; J: TRBJ2-6; CDR3: CASSLKGYKPGANVLTF; DNA: TGTGCCAGCAGTTTGAAAGGGTATAAGCCTGGGGCCAACGTCCTGACTTTC
V: TRBV7-3; size: -; D: TRBD1; J: TRBJ2-3; CDR3: CASSTTGSDTQYF; DNA: TGTGCCAGCAGCACGACAGGGTCAGATACGCAGTATTTT
V: TRBV28; size: few; D: -; J: TRBJ1-1; CDR3: CASSLRGEHTEAFF; DNA: TGTGCCAGCAGTTTGAGGGGGGAACACACTGAAGCTTTCTTT
V: TRBV20-1; size: few; D: -; J: TRBJ2-7; CDR3: CSASNPGQRNEQYF; DNA: TGCAGTGCTAGTAATCCAGGACAGAGGAACGAGCAGTACTTC
V: TRBV7-2; size: many; D: -; J: TRBJ1-1; CDR3: CASNPRTGSDTEAFF; DNA: TGTGCCAGCAACCCCAGGACGGGTTCAGACACTGAAGCTTTCTTT
V: TRBV20-1; size: -; D: -; J: TRBJ1-1; CDR3: CSAQGGRQLLAAEAFF; DNA: TGCAGTGCTCAAGGGGGTCGACAGTTGCTTGCAGCTGAAGCTTTCTTT
V: TRBV28; size: -; D: -; J: TRBJ1-1; CDR3: CASEQRYTEAFF; DNA: TGTGCCAGCGAGCAGAGGTACACTGAAGCTTTCTTT
V: TRBV6-5; size: few; D: -; J: TRBJ1-2; CDR3: CASSSGNYGYTF; DNA: TGTGCCAGCTCGTCGGGGAACTATGGCTACACCTTC
V: TRBV11-2; size: -; D: TRBD2; J: TRBJ2-2; CDR3: CASSPSGGDNTGELFF; DNA: TGTGCCAGCAGCCCTAGCGGGGGCGATAACACCGGGGAGCTGTTTTTT
V: TRBV28; size: few; D: TRBD1; J: TRBJ1-2; CDR3: CASSLDRVAGYTF; DNA: TGTGCCAGCAGTTTGGACAGGGTAGCGGGCTACACCTTC
V: TRBV7-6; size: many; D: -; J: TRBJ2-1; CDR3: CASRDKGDLYNEQFF; DNA: TGTGCCAGCAGAGACAAGGGGGATCTTTACAATGAGCAGTTCTTC
V: TRBV11-2; size: many; D: TRBD2; J: TRBJ2-1; CDR3: CASSPSSGEGGNEQFF; DNA: TGTGCCAGCAGCCCCAGCTCGGGGGAGGGAGGCAATGAGCAGTTCTTC
V: TRBV5-8; size: many; D: -; J: TRBJ2-1; CDR3: CASTLSYNEQFF; DNA: TGTGCCAGCACCCTTAGCTACAATGAGCAGTTCTTC
V: TRBV6-1; size: -; D: TRBD1; J: TRBJ2-5; CDR3: CASSELRQGARETQYF; DNA: TGTGCCAGCAGTGAACTAAGACAGGGGGCCCGAGAGACCCAGTACTTC
V: TRBV9; size: many; D: -; J: TRBJ2-3; CDR3: CASSVEGHRGDTQYF; DNA: TGTGCCAGCAGCGTAGAAGGGCATAGGGGTGATACGCAGTATTTT
V: TRBV29-1; size: few; D: TRBD1; J: TRBJ1-5; CDR3: CSAGTGHSNQPQHF; DNA: TGCAGCGCTGGGACAGGACATAGCAATCAGCCCCAGCATTTT
V: TRBV29-1; size: many; D: -; J: TRBJ2-5; CDR3: CSVAGSVEETQYF; DNA: TGCAGCGTCGCAGGGTCCGTAGAAGAGACCCAGTACTTC
V: TRBV7-2; size: -; D: -; J: TRBJ2-7; CDR3: CASSPGHVEQYF; DNA: TGTGCCAGCAGCCCAGGACACGTTGAGCAGTACTTC
V: TRBV2; size: -; D: -; J: TRBJ2-2; CDR3: CASSEGHTGTGELFF; DNA: TGTGCCAGCAGTGAAGGGCACACGGGCACCGGGGAGCTGTTTTTT
V: TRBV29-1; size: -; D: -; J: TRBJ2-3; CDR3: CSVAGDEDTQYF; DNA: TGCAGCGTTGCCGGGGACGAAGATACGCAGTATTTT
V: TRBV4-2; size: -; D: TRBD1; J: TRBJ1-1; CDR3: CASSQETGRNTEAFF; DNA: TGTGCCAGCAGCCAAGAGACAGGGAGAAACACTGAAGCTTTCTTT
V: TRBV20-1; size: -; D: -; J: TRBJ1-1; CDR3: CSATTPDEAFF; DNA: TGCAGTGCTACCACCCCCGATGAAGCTTTCTTT
V: TRBV20-1; size: many; D: TRBD2; J: TRBJ2-2; CDR3: CSASHVGEGTGELFF; DNA: TGCAGTGCTTCCCACGTAGGGGAGGGCACCGGGGAGCTGTTTTTT
V: TRBV11-2; size: few; D: -; J: TRBJ1-4; CDR3: CASSLDRMGRNEKLFF; DNA: TGTGCCAGCAGCTTAGATCGTATGGGACGGAATGAAAAACTGTTTTTT
V: TRBV6-1; size: -; D: -; J: TRBJ1-5; CDR3: CASSENWGRVRNQPQHF; DNA: TGTGCCAGCAGTGAAAATTGGGGGAGAGTGCGCAATCAGCCCCAGCATTTT
V: TRBV5-1; size: many; D: -; J: TRBJ1-5; CDR3: CASSMGPSDEPQHF; DNA: TGCGCCAGCAGCATGGGACCCTCCGATGAGCCCCAGCATTTT
V: TRBV12-5; size: -; D: -; J: TRBJ2-7; CDR3: CASGLGEGFEQYF; DNA: TGTGCTAGTGGTTTAGGTGAGGGGTTCGAGCAGTACTTC
V: TRBV6-5; size: -; D: -; J: TRBJ2-7; CDR3: CASSYSKQGGERYF; DNA: TGTGCCAGCAGTTACTCGAAACAGGGAGGCGAGCGGTACTTC
V: TRBV28; size: many; D: -; J: TRBJ1-4; CDR3: CASSFETLNEKLFF; DNA: TGTGCCAGCAGTTTTGAGACCCTTAATGAAAAACTGTTTTTT
V: TRBV7-2; size: many; D: TRBD2; J: TRBJ2-7; CDR3: CASSHRSGGPYEQYF; DNA: TGTGCCAGCAGCCACCGGTCGGGGGGACCCTACGAGCAGTACTTC
V: TRBV11-2; size: -; D: -; J: TRBJ1-6; CDR3: CASSPGRVNSPLHF; DNA: TGTGCCAGCAGCCCGGGGAGGGTTAATTCACCCCTCCACTTT
V: TRBV7-9; size: many; D: -; J: TRBJ2-7; CDR3: CASSLRETYEQYF; DNA: TGTGCCAGCAGCTTACGGGAGACCTACGAGCAGTACTTC
V: TRBV6-2/TRBV6-3; size: -; D: -; J: TRBJ2-6; CDR3: CASSYQGVGSGANVLTF; DNA: TGTGCCAGCAGTTACCAGGGTGTAGGCTCTGGGGCCAACGTCCTGACTTTC
V: TRBV12-3/TRBV12-4; size: -; D: -; J: TRBJ2-5; CDR3: CASSPGSRETQYF; DNA: TGTGCCAGCAGCCCCGGGAGTAGGGAGACCCAGTACTTC
V: TRBV3-1; size: few; D: -; J: TRBJ1-2; CDR3: CASSQGGRGYTF; DNA: TGTGCCAGCAGCCAAGGCGGAAGGGGCTACACCTTC
V: TRBV7-8; size: -; D: TRBD2; J: TRBJ2-3; CDR3: CASSLAGGDTQYF; DNA: TGTGCCAGCAGCTTAGCGGGAGGGGATACGCAGTATTTT
V: TRBV28; size: many; D: -; J: TRBJ2-2; CDR3: CASSIGASDTGELFF; DNA: TGTGCCAGCAGTATCGGGGCCAGCGACACCGGGGAGCTGTTTTTT
V: TRBV20-1; size: -; D: -; J: TRBJ1-1; CDR3: CSALPTGGTEAFF; DNA: TGCAGTGCACTCCCGACAGGCGGTACTGAAGCTTTCTTT
V: TRBV7-9; size: -; D: -; J: TRBJ1-2; CDR3: CASSAPGRPGGYTF; DNA: TGTGCCAGCAGCGCGCCTGGGAGGCCCGGCGGCTACACCTTC
V: TRBV28; size: -; D: -; J: TRBJ1-5; CDR3: CASRRQLSNQPQHF; DNA: TGTGCCAGCAGACGACAGTTAAGCAATCAGCCCCAGCATTTT
V: TRBV10-2; size: few; D: -; J: TRBJ1-4; CDR3: CASSALIGRSTGNEKLFF; DNA: TGCGCCAGCAGTGCTCTCATCGGTCGGAGTACGGGTAATGAAAAACTGTTTTTT